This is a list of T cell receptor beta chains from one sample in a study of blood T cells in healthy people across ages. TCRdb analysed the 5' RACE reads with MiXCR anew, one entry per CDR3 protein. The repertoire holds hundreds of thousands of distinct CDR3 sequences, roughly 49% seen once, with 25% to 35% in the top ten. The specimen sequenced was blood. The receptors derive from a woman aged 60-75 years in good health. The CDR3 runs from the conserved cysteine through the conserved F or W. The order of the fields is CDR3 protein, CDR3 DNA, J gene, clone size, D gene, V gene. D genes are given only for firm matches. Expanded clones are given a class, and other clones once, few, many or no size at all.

CASSFQTSGETQYF | TGTGCCAGCAGCTTCCAGACTAGCGGGGAGACCCAGTACTTC | TRBJ2-5 | NA | TRBD2 | TRBV11-2
CSARSMSQGIRLAKNIQYF | TGCAGTGCTAGAAGTATGTCACAGGGGATTCGGCTAGCCAAAAACATTCAGTACTTC | TRBJ2-4 | few | TRBD1 | TRBV20-1
CASSYARAWLESTYNEQFF | TGTGCCAGCAGTTATGCACGAGCTTGGCTAGAAAGCACTTACAATGAGCAGTTCTTC | TRBJ2-1 | few | NA | TRBV11-2
CSVSGLAGYEQYF | TGCAGCGTTTCGGGACTAGCGGGATACGAGCAGTACTTC | TRBJ2-7 | NA | TRBD2 | TRBV29-1
CASSFSASSYNEQFF | TGTGCCAGCAGCTTTAGCGCTAGCTCCTACAATGAGCAGTTCTTC | TRBJ2-1 | few | NA | TRBV5-6
CASSLGQTDEQYF | TGTGCCAGCAGCCTTGGACAGACGGACGAGCAGTACTTC | TRBJ2-7 | NA | NA | TRBV2
CASSGLAGGLGYEQFF | TGTGCCAGCAGTGGACTAGCGGGAGGCCTGGGATATGAGCAGTTCTTC | TRBJ2-1 | few | TRBD2 | TRBV6-1
CASGERYNEQFF | TGTGCCAGCGGTGAGCGGTACAATGAGCAGTTCTTC | TRBJ2-1 | NA | NA | TRBV6-5
CATLGAVSYEQYF | TGTGCCACCCTAGGGGCTGTCTCCTACGAGCAGTACTTC | TRBJ2-7 | NA | NA | TRBV28
CASSHPPALIQETQYF | TGTGCCAGCAGCCACCCGCCAGCCCTGATTCAAGAGACCCAGTACTTC | TRBJ2-5 | NA | NA | TRBV4-2
CATSDVRTGMRNEQFF | TGTGCCACCAGTGATGTCCGGACAGGGATGAGGAATGAGCAGTTCTTC | TRBJ2-1 | NA | TRBD1 | TRBV24-1
CASSLSRELFF | TGCGCCAGCAGCTTGTCGCGGGAGCTGTTTTTT | TRBJ2-2 | NA | NA | TRBV5-1
CASSHNADREGEQYF | TGTGCCAGCAGCCATAATGCAGACAGGGAGGGCGAGCAGTACTTC | TRBJ2-7 | NA | NA | TRBV21-1
CAIRDRVGSERLFF | TGTGCCATCAGGGACAGGGTAGGGAGTGAAAGACTGTTTTTT | TRBJ1-4 | NA | TRBD1 | TRBV10-3
CASSLRLGGQYF | TGTGCCAGCAGCCTTCGACTAGGAGGGCAGTATTTT | TRBJ2-3 | NA | NA | TRBV7-2
CASSPTPKISGSPNNEQFF | TGTGCCAGCAGTCCCACACCAAAGATTAGCGGGAGTCCCAACAATGAGCAGTTCTTC | TRBJ2-1 | NA | TRBD2 | TRBV28